This entry describes one TCR beta chain. Here immunoSEQ multiplex PCR was the method, and the copy in TCRdb shows in-frame clones only, minus some. This sample has 130,000 to 150,000 clones, with more than 85% found just once. The entry originates in a study of T cell responses to AZD1222 COVID-19 vaccine. V lost 6 bases, J lost 4 bases, and 13 bases lay in between. The CDR3 spans 14 residues. The germline CDR1 and CDR2 sequences are LNHNV and YYDKDF (reference sequence). The material sequenced was peripheral blood, taken on day 0 of AZD1222 vaccination. The chain has TRBV15 and TRBJ1-3; D ambiguous. This sequence originates from an adult in good health. The CDR3 sequence is CATRAEGQGNTIYF. CDR3 in DNA: TGTGCCACCAGAGCAGAAGGCCAAGGAAACACCATATATTTT.